This T cell receptor (beta chain) originates from a study of T cell repertoires in cytomegalovirus infection. One entry per CDR3 protein, called by TCRdb with MiXCR from the reads. This sample has a few hundred thousand distinct CDR3 sequences; around 18% occur once, and the top ten carry around 9.3%. V lost 5 bases to trimming and J lost 8 bases, with 24 bases between them. The CDR3 consists of 17 residues. The V gene's germline CDR1 is SEHNR and CDR2 FQNEAQ (reference sequence). This clonotype was seen more than once but under ten times. The receptor comes from a human donor in good health (CMV status not recorded). Some clones in this sample may be carry-over from other donors' samples. Sequencing was performed on PBMCs. The V call is TRBV7-9, the J call TRBJ2-2; possibly TRBD2 for D (5 bases). The CDR3 loop is CASSARTERFPLGELFF. CDR3 DNA: TGTGCCAGCAGCGCTAGGACGGAGCGGTTTCCCTTGGGGGAGCTGTTTTTT.